This is a list of T cell receptor beta chains from one sample in a study of T cells in narcolepsy. Method: immunoSEQ multiplex PCR; TCRdb's copy keeps in-frame clones and lacks some. The sample shows some 24,000 clones, 85% to 90% of them seen only once. Sequenced input: CD45RA- memory CD4+ T cells from PBMCs. The origin of the receptors is a human donor with narcolepsy. CDR3s include the opening cysteine and the closing phenylalanine or tryptophan. A D gene is named only where the DNA matches it firmly. The size entry is marked missing in some rows and otherwise reads once, few, many or a size class.

cdr3_nt	cdr3_aa	v_call	cdr3_length	d_call	j_call	clone_size
TGTGCCAGCAGTGGACAGGGGCGGAACACTGAAGCTTTCTTT	CASSGQGRNTEAFF	TRBV25-1	14	TRBD1	TRBJ1-1	-
TGCGCCAGCAGACCTACAGGGGATTCACTCGAAAAACTGTTTTTT	CASRPTGDSLEKLFF	TRBV5-1	15	TRBD1	TRBJ1-4	-
TGTGCCAGCAGTCGACTTCCTAACACCGGGGAGCTGTTTTTT	CASSRLPNTGELFF	TRBV7-2	14	-	TRBJ2-2	-
TGTGCCAGCAGGCGGGGGACTGAAGCTTTCTTT	CASRRGTEAFF	TRBV2	11	-	TRBJ1-1	few
TGTGCCAGCATCACTCCGTTGGGGGCCGGGACAGATACGCAGTATTTT	CASITPLGAGTDTQYF	TRBV28	16	-	TRBJ2-3	once
TGTGCCATCAGTGAGTCAGTGACTAGCGGAACCTACGAGCAGTACTTC	CAISESVTSGTYEQYF	TRBV10-3	16	TRBD2	TRBJ2-7	-
TGTGCCAGCAGCCGCGCCCCAACCGGGACAACTAATGAAAAACTGTTTTTT	CASSRAPTGTTNEKLFF	TRBV4-2	17	-	TRBJ1-4	-
TGTGCCAGCAGCTTAGTCTCTATAGGCAGGGCCAATGAAAAACTGTTTTTT	CASSLVSIGRANEKLFF	TRBV7-8	17	-	TRBJ1-4	-
TGCGCCAGCAGCCTAACCAACGTCGGTTCTGCGACCCAGTACTTC	CASSLTNVGSATQYF	TRBV5-1	15	-	TRBJ2-5	-
TGTGCCAGCAGCTTAGGGTCGCAACTAGGAGTGCGGGAGACCCAGTACTTC	CASSLGSQLGVRETQYF	TRBV7-2	17	-	TRBJ2-5	-
TGTGCCAGCAGCGACGGGACTAGCGTTAGCACAGATACGCAGTATTTT	CASSDGTSVSTDTQYF	TRBV9	16	TRBD2	TRBJ2-3	-
TGTGCCAGCAGTGATCGGAGACAGGGGCCTTATGGCTACACCTTC	CASSDRRQGPYGYTF	TRBV6-1	15	TRBD1	TRBJ1-2	-
TGTGCCAGCATCCGGGACAGGGGGCTTGAAGCTTTCTTT	CASIRDRGLEAFF	TRBV2	13	TRBD1	TRBJ1-1	-
TGTGCCAGCAGTTTATACGGCCCAGGCTATGGCTACACCTTC	CASSLYGPGYGYTF	TRBV27	14	-	TRBJ1-2	-
TGTGCCAGCAGTTATCGACAGCTCGAGACCCAGTACTTC	CASSYRQLETQYF	TRBV27	13	-	TRBJ2-5	few
TGTGCCAGCGCGAGACAGGGTCTAAGGGACACCGGGGAGCTGTTTTTT	CASARQGLRDTGELFF	TRBV2	16	TRBD1	TRBJ2-2	-
TGTGCCAGCAGCCCCGGGACTGTGGGTTACAATGAGCAGTTCTTC	CASSPGTVGYNEQFF	TRBV9	15	-	TRBJ2-1	-
TGTGCCAGCAGCCGGGGACAGGGCCAAGAGACCCAGTACTTC	CASSRGQGQETQYF	TRBV7-2	14	TRBD1	TRBJ2-5	-
TGTGCCAGCAGTTTTCGGGGAAACACCATATATTTT	CASSFRGNTIYF	TRBV28	12	-	TRBJ1-3	-
TGTGCCAGCAGCCCTGGACTAGCGGTCACCGGGGAGCTGTTTTTT	CASSPGLAVTGELFF	TRBV9	15	TRBD2	TRBJ2-2	-
TGCGCCAGCAGCTTTCAACAGGGTACTTCGTACGAGCAGTACTTC	CASSFQQGTSYEQYF	TRBV5-1	15	-	TRBJ2-7	-
TGTGCCAGCATTCAATCGGAGGGGACTGAAAAACTGTTTTTT	CASIQSEGTEKLFF	TRBV2	14	-	TRBJ1-4	-
TGTGCCAGCAGTGAATTCGGTCTATCCGAGCAGTACTTC	CASSEFGLSEQYF	TRBV25-1	13	-	TRBJ2-7	-
TGTGCCAGCAGTTACCAACTAGCGGGAGCTGCAGATACGCAGTATTTT	CASSYQLAGAADTQYF	TRBV6-5	16	TRBD2	TRBJ2-3	-
TGCGCCAGCAGCTTGGCTGCTAGCGGGGGGTCAGGAACGCAGTATTTT	CASSLAASGGSGTQYF	TRBV5-1	16	TRBD2	TRBJ2-3	-
TGTGCCAGCAGCCCTAATGAGGGGGGACTAAGCGAAAAACTGTTTTTT	CASSPNEGGLSEKLFF	TRBV28	16	-	TRBJ1-4	once
TGTGCCAGCAGCTTAAATTCGGGCACTGAAGCTTTCTTT	CASSLNSGTEAFF	TRBV11-2	13	-	TRBJ1-1	-
TGTGCCAGCAGCCCCCGGAGGGGGTCAAGGGACTATGACAATGAGCAGTTCTTC	CASSPRRGSRDYDNEQFF	TRBV11-2	18	-	TRBJ2-1	-
TGTGCCAGCAGCTCCTGGACTAGCGGACAAGAGACCCAGTACTTC	CASSSWTSGQETQYF	TRBV7-9	15	TRBD2	TRBJ2-5	-
TGCGCCAGCAGCTTGGACCATGGACAGGCTTCCACCGGGGAGCTGTTTTTT	CASSLDHGQASTGELFF	TRBV5-1	17	TRBD1	TRBJ2-2	-
TGTGCCAGCAGCCCCTGGAGCGGGAGCAATGAGCAGTTCTTC	CASSPWSGSNEQFF	TRBV7-9	14	TRBD2	TRBJ2-1	once
TGCGCCAGCTCAAGACAGGGGAACACTGAAGCTTTCTTT	CASSRQGNTEAFF	TRBV5-1	13	TRBD1	TRBJ1-1	few
TGTGCCAGCAGTTACGGTCCGGGAGAAGCGGGCGAGCAGTACTTC	CASSYGPGEAGEQYF	TRBV6-5	15	-	TRBJ2-7	-
TGTGCCAGTAGTATGGCCGCTGCCAAAAACATTCAGTACTTC	CASSMAAAKNIQYF	TRBV19	14	-	TRBJ2-4	-
TGCGCCAGCAGCGGGACAACAGGGTTGCGCACTGAAGCTTTCTTT	CASSGTTGLRTEAFF	TRBV5-1	15	-	TRBJ1-1	-
TGTGCCAGTACTCCGACAGGGGCTACCTATAATTCACCCCTCCACTTT	CASTPTGATYNSPLHF	TRBV19	16	TRBD1	TRBJ1-6	few
TGCGCCAGCAGCCCCTTCGAGCCGCGTTCCGGGGAGCTGTTTTTT	CASSPFEPRSGELFF	TRBV5-1	15	-	TRBJ2-2	-
TGTGCCTGGAGTGGGTGGGGACGTGGGGGGTATGGCTACACCTTC	CAWSGWGRGGYGYTF	TRBV30	15	-	TRBJ1-2	-
TGTGCCAGCAGCCTCATAGCGGGAGGTTACAATGAGCAGTTCTTC	CASSLIAGGYNEQFF	TRBV14	15	TRBD2	TRBJ2-1	-
TGCGCCAGCGACCTTGGGAGCCTCGGGTACAATGAGCAGTTCTTC	CASDLGSLGYNEQFF	TRBV5-1	15	-	TRBJ2-1	-
TGTGCCACCTCCCTAGCGGGAGGGAGTGAGCAGTTCTTC	CATSLAGGSEQFF	TRBV19	13	TRBD2	TRBJ2-1	-
TGTGCCAGCAGCTTAGGTACAGGGCCGAGTAATCAGCCCCAGCATTTT	CASSLGTGPSNQPQHF	TRBV7-9	16	-	TRBJ1-5	-
TGTGCCAGTAAAGCGGACAGGGGTCTTGGCTACACCTTC	CASKADRGLGYTF	TRBV19	13	TRBD1	TRBJ1-2	-
TGTGCCAGTAGAAACCGTAGGGACAGCCAAGAGACCCAGTACTTC	CASRNRRDSQETQYF	TRBV19	15	TRBD1	TRBJ2-5	-
TGTGCCTGGGGGGGTGTGGCGGGAAGCTACGAGCAGTACTTC	CAWGGVAGSYEQYF	TRBV30	14	-	TRBJ2-7	-
TGTGCCAGCAATCCCCAAGGACAGTTCTTCACTGAAGCTTTCTTT	CASNPQGQFFTEAFF	TRBV6-1	15	-	TRBJ1-1	-
TGTGCCAGCAGTGCCTCGACGGGAGGGTACGAGCAGTACTTC	CASSASTGGYEQYF	TRBV6-1	14	TRBD2	TRBJ2-7	-
TGTGCCAGCAGCTTATGGGAGGGGGTTTACAATGAGCAGTTCTTC	CASSLWEGVYNEQFF	TRBV7-2	15	-	TRBJ2-1	-
TGTGCCAGCAGTATGAGGACAGGGGGCAATGGCTACACCTTC	CASSMRTGGNGYTF	TRBV27	14	TRBD1	TRBJ1-2	-
TGTGCCAGCAGAAAGGACTTGTCTGAGACCCAGTACTTC	CASRKDLSETQYF	TRBV2	13	-	TRBJ2-5	-
TGTGCCAGCAGCCGGGACAGGGACCGGAGCAGGGAGCTGTTTTTT	CASSRDRDRSRELFF	TRBV9	15	TRBD1	TRBJ2-2	few
TGTGCCAGCAGTCCGAGGGCTAGCGGGAGCCGTGAGCAGTTCTTC	CASSPRASGSREQFF	TRBV7-9	15	TRBD2	TRBJ2-1	-
TGTGCCAGCAGCCCAGGGATAGCGGGGGAAGAGACCCAGTACTTC	CASSPGIAGEETQYF	TRBV5-4	15	TRBD2	TRBJ2-5	few